This T cell receptor (beta chain) originates from a study of blood T cell repertoires in COVID-19. Study overall: PBMCs, B-cell-depleted T cells, or T cells provided the cDNA or gDNA that made up the material.

Cohorts were assigned according to the clinical history that participants reported. Donors in Cohort 3 counted as recovered after two negative PCRs, clearance, or symptom resolution. CDR3 length: 14 residues. The V and J ends lost 7 bases and 3 bases, in that order; junction bases with no gene match: 8. Germline CDR1 reads PRHDT; CDR2 reads FYEKMQ (reference sequence). Assay: immunoSEQ multiplex PCR; the TCRdb copy retains only in-frame clones and omits some. The sample lists 200,000 to 250,000 clones; roughly nine tenths were seen once. The table lists this clone with a count of one. The receptor was derived from a woman aged 25 to 39 who had recovered from COVID-19. V usage is TRBV13 and J usage is TRBJ1-1; TRBD1 matches at 7 bases. Material: PBMCs or T cells enriched from blood (not recorded which). CDR3 in amino acids: CASIIRDSYTEAFF. The CDR3 region has the DNA TGTGCCAGCATCATCCGGGACAGCTACACTGAAGCTTTCTTT.